The 8 T cell receptor beta chains below come from one sample, sequenced in a study of blood T cells in healthy people across ages. Combining a sample-barcoded 5' primer with a J-beta primer mix, a second PCR ran for 7 to 11 cycles. TCRdb fed the 5' RACE reads into MiXCR, producing one record per CDR3 protein. The sample comprises 550,000 to 650,000 distinct CDR3 sequences, approximately 30% of which are singletons, and around a sixth rests with the top ten. Sequenced material: blood. The receptors stem from a woman older than 75 in good health.

Note on this clonotype: Possible read error: a much larger clone is one base away. This sequence joins TRBV6-5 and TRBJ2-5; D tentatively fits TRBD1 or TRBD2 (5 bases each). The CDR3 totals 14 residues. The germline gives CDR1 MNHEY, CDR2 SVGAGI. CDR3 DNA sequence: TGTGCCAGCAGGTACTCGGGGCCTGGGGAGACCCAGTACTTC. Protein product: CASRYSGPGETQYF.

This clonotype appeared a few times. The V gene is TRBV4-2, the J gene TRBJ2-1, with a possible D match to TRBD2 (6 bases). The V end was cut by 0 bases, the J end by 10 bases, with 16 bases between. The CDR3 is 15 amino acids. Germline CDR1 reads LGHNA; CDR2 reads YNFKEQ. CDR3 protein: CASSQDPRGAYEQFF. CDR3 bases: TGTGCCAGCAGCCAAGATCCGCGGGGAGCCTACGAGCAGTTCTTC.

CDR3: CSADQLETQYF. The CDR3, as DNA: TGCAGTGCCGACCAGCTGGAGACCCAGTACTTC. The chain is built from TRBV20-1 and TRBJ2-5, with D unresolved. From germline, CDR1 is DFQATT and CDR2 SNEGSKA (reference sequence). This CDR3 has 11 residues. V lost 6 bases, J lost 5 bases, and 10 bases lay in between.

This clonotype was recorded a few times. The CDR3 nucleotides read TGTGCCAGCAGCTTAGATGACGGACACTCCTACGAGCAGTACTTC. This sequence encodes CASSLDDGHSYEQYF. The chain is built from TRBV7-6 and TRBJ2-7, with D possibly TRBD1 on 5 matching bases. The CDR3 is made up of 15 amino acids. Per germline, CDR1 SGHVS and CDR2 FNYEAQ. Trimming stripped 1 base from V and 0 bases from J, with 10 bases between.

This clonotype was counted ten times or more. A much larger clone differs by one base, so this may be a read error. The rearrangement links TRBV7-9 to TRBJ2-1; the match to TRBD1 covers 8 bases. The J call is doubtful: the DNA matches TRBJ2-7 better. The CDR3 has 16 amino acids. Germline V gene sequence: CDR1 SEHNR, CDR2 FQNEAQ (reference sequence). As DNA, the CDR3 is TGTGCCAGCAGCGGCCACAGGGGGAGCTCCTACAATGAGCAGTACTTC. Its translation is CASSGHRGSSYNEQYF.

In its sample, this clonotype was seen a few times. The chain recombines TRBV20-1 with TRBJ2-5; D is ambiguous. The CDR3 covers 13 residues. Looked up from germline, CDR1 is DFQATT and CDR2 is SNEGSKA (reference sequence). V was pared by 7 bases and J by 4 bases, with 16 bases between. CDR3 residues: CSGVQRRRETQYF. The CDR3 nucleotides read TGCAGTGGCGTACAACGGCGGCGAGAGACCCAGTACTTC.

Worth noting for this clonotype: This may be a read error, as it is one base from a much larger clone. This CDR3 is CAWSVGSGGSEQYF. The CDR3 region has the DNA TGTGCCTGGAGTGTGGGGTCCGGTGGAAGCGAGCAGTACTTC. The rearrangement uses TRBV30 and TRBJ2-7; D is undetermined. The V end was cut by 0 bases, the J end by 6 bases, with 15 bases between. This CDR3 is 14 amino acids long. The germline gives CDR1 GTSNPN, CDR2 SVGIG (reference sequence).

This clonotype has at least ten counts. This rearrangement joins TRBV9 to TRBJ2-7, with 7 nucleotides matching TRBD2. Losses at the gene ends were 6 bases for V and 2 bases for J; bases not matched to a gene: 5. The length of the CDR3 is 13 residues. Germline CDR1 reads SGDLS; CDR2 reads YYNGEE. CDR3 nucleotides: TGTGCCAGCAACGCGGCGGGGGCCTACGAGCAGTACTTC. Translating it yields CASNAAGAYEQYF. The full variable domain, its missing parts supplied by reference TRBV9 and TRBJ2-7, is DSGVTQTPKHLITATGQRVTLRCSPRSGDLSVYWYQQSLDQGLQFLIQYYNGEERAKGNILERFSAQQFPDLHSELNLSSLELGDSALYFCASNAAGAYEQYFGPGTRLTVT.